This T cell receptor beta chain was sequenced for a study of T cells in Graves' hyperthyroidism and ophthalmopathy. The investigators amplified TCR beta CDR3 regions from RNA transcripts. During a first-round RT-PCR of the TCR CDR3, the HTBI primer set was used. TCRdb reprocessed the multiplex PCR reads via MiXCR and lists one record per CDR3 protein. The table includes 600,000 to 750,000 distinct CDR3 sequences, roughly a sixth detected once. CDR1 and CDR2 (germline): SGHRS, YFSETQ. V shed 3 bases and J 0 bases; nucleotides not matched to a gene: 2. The CDR3 sequence is 14 residues long. Stable Graves' hyperthyroidism denoted no ophthalmopathy progression over 18 months. Patients between 18 and 65 years old had hyperthyroidism, newly diagnosed and lasting under 2 months. Extraction of PBMCs used roughly 9.4 ml of fresh peripheral blood. This clonotype was picked up many times. The target antigen is unknown.

Whole-study results and caveats: Most expanded thyroid clonotypes above 0.001 also appeared in blood.

The origin of this receptor is a man aged 50 to 59 with Graves' hyperthyroidism. The source material was blood. The V call is TRBV5-1, the J call TRBJ1-1, with 7 bases identical to TRBD1. The CDR3 sequence is CASSWDRMNTEAFF. The CDR3 DNA sequence: TGCGCCAGCAGCTGGGACAGAATGAACACTGAAGCTTTCTTT.